One and the same sample provided the 32 T cell receptor beta chains below, sequenced in a study of CD4 and CD8 cells across lung adenocarcinoma regions. TCRdb used MiXCR to reprocess the PCR reads, holding one entry per CDR3 protein. This table has some 20,000 distinct CDR3 sequences, about half appearing once. The sample taken for sequencing was CD8+ T cells from the center of a lung tumor. Receptors were obtained from a female donor with lung adenocarcinoma. The CD4 and CD8 labels of this study may be unreliable.

The chain couples TRBV6-1 to TRBJ1-2; the D is unclear. The CDR3 has 13 amino acids. V was pared by 7 bases and J by 7 bases, with 16 bases between. Per the germline V gene, CDR1 is MNHNS and CDR2 is SASEGT. The CDR3 loop reads CASTEPGFGGYTF. CDR3 coding DNA: TGTGCCAGCACCGAACCAGGTTTTGGTGGCTACACCTTC.

This chain joins TRBV27 and TRBJ2-3; possibly TRBD1 or TRBD2 for D (6 bases each). This CDR3 is built from 15 residues. Trimming shortened V by 6 bases and J by 6 bases, and 19 bases separated the two germline ends. In germline, CDR1 is MNHEY, CDR2 SMNVEV (reference sequence). CDR3 sequence (DNA): TGTGCCAGCAGGAGGGGGGCGGGATTCAAGGATACGCAGTATTTT. This codes for CASRRGAGFKDTQYF.

This clonotype occurred once. Compared with germline, one end of the junction differs, possibly owing to a read error. The rearrangement links TRBV27 to TRBJ2-3; either TRBD1 or TRBD2 may supply D (5 bases each). The length of the CDR3 is 16 residues. Germline V lookup: CDR1 MNHEY, CDR2 SMNVEV (reference sequence). CDR3 residues: CASRRAGTGYTDTQYF. The DNA for the CDR3 is TGTGCCAGCAGGCGAGCCGGGACCGGGTACACAGATACCCAGTATTTT.

Comment on this clonotype: A junction end diverges from the germline sequence, so it may reflect a read error. The chain joins TRBV10-3 to TRBJ2-3; D is uncertain. The length of the CDR3 is 17 residues. CDR1 is ENHRY, CDR2 SYGVKD, per germline. CDR3 residues: CASSEPLTAVSTDEQYF. Here the CDR3 DNA reads TGTGCCAGCAGTGAGCCACTCACGGCTGTGAGCACCGATGAGCAGTATTTT.

Points on this clonotype: One junction end disagrees with the germline gene, perhaps due to a read error. The genes are TRBV10-3 and TRBJ2-3, with D perhaps given as TRBD1 or TRBD2 (5 bases each). Germline V gene lookup returns CDR1 ENHRY and CDR2 SYGVKD. This CDR3 spans 14 amino acids. The CDR3, as DNA: TGTGCCACTCAACCTCCCGGGACCAAAGATACGCAGTATTTC. Translated, it gives CATQPPGTKDTQYF.

This clonotype was seen many times. The rearrangement links TRBV10-2 to TRBJ2-3; 9 bases fit TRBD1. Looked up from germline, CDR1 is WSHSY and CDR2 is SAAADI. Unmatched junction bases numbered 4, after V lost 4 bases and J lost 2 bases. The CDR3 contains 15 residues. CDR3 amino acids: CASSANRGPTDTQYF. The CDR3 DNA reads as TGCGCCAGCAGTGCGAACAGGGGGCCCACAGATACGCAGTATTTT.

This clonotype was seen a handful of times. Relative to the germline gene, one junction end is altered; a read error may explain this. The chain is built from TRBV27 and TRBJ2-5, with D possibly being TRBD1 (7 bases). The CDR3 runs to 15 residues. Germline V gene data show CDR1 as MNHEY and CDR2 as SMNVEV (reference sequence). CDR3 DNA: TGTGCCGGGGGGCAGGGGGGCGGACTCCAAGAGACCCAGTATTTC. Protein product: CAGGQGGGLQETQYF.

The rearrangement links TRBV9 to TRBJ2-1; D remains unclear. With 0 bases removed from V and 7 bases from J, the gap between germline ends came to 8 bases. The CDR3 sequence is 13 residues long. Germline values: CDR1 SGDLS, CDR2 YYNGEE. The CDR3 loop is CASSVAGVNEQFF. Written as DNA, the CDR3 is TGTGCCAGCAGCGTAGCAGGCGTTAATGAGCAGTTCTTC.

The V gene is TRBV27, the J gene TRBJ2-5, with unresolved D. The CDR3 runs to 13 residues. CDR1 is MNHEY, CDR2 SMNVEV, per germline (reference sequence). With 8 bases removed from V and 11 bases from J, the gap between germline ends came to 21 bases. CDR3 in amino acids: CASGLRVHEIQYF. DNA for the CDR3: TGTGCCAGCGGGCTCCGGGTCCATGAGATTCAGTACTTC.

This chain links TRBV4-1 with TRBJ2-1, with D hard to call. The closer fit of TRBJ2-7 to the DNA end suggests the J call may be wrong. The CDR3 runs 13 residues. Germline-derived CDR1 and CDR2 are MGHRA and YSYEKL. CDR3 sequence (DNA): TGCGCCAGCAGCCAAGATTTCGGCGGCGAGCAGTACTTC. This encodes CASSQDFGGEQYF.

This clonotype showed up just a few times. The J gene is TRBJ1-4, the V gene TRBV4-1, with no clear D. Per germline, CDR1 MGHRA and CDR2 YSYEKL. The CDR3 is made up of 14 amino acids. The ends were cut back, 1 base at V and 2 bases at J, with 5 bases in the middle. In DNA form, the CDR3 reads TGCGCCAGCAGCCAAGCTGTCACTAATGAAAAACTGTTTTTT. Protein product: CASSQAVTNEKLFF.

This clonotype was found a few times. The chain combines TRBV4-2 with TRBJ2-1; 8 nucleotides match TRBD2. Trimming at V came to 1 base and at J to 4 bases, leaving 9 bases not matched to a gene. The CDR3 length is 17 residues. Germline V gene data show CDR1 as LGHNA and CDR2 as YNFKEQ. The CDR3 DNA is TGTGCCAGCAGCCAAGGGGGTAGCGGGGACTCTTACAATGAGCAGTTCTTC. Protein: CASSQGGSGDSYNEQFF.

Concerning this clonotype itself: A junction end diverges from the germline sequence, so it may reflect a read error. This chain joins TRBV27 and TRBJ2-4; D remains ambiguous. The germline gives CDR1 MNHEY, CDR2 SMNVEV (reference sequence). The CDR3 consists of 13 residues. The CDR3 loop is CASSLRFLDIQYF. Here the CDR3 DNA reads TGTGCCAGCAGTCTCCGGTTCCTTGACATCCAGTACTTC.

This clonotype appeared once. The rearrangement joins TRBV27 to TRBJ2-4; D gene ambiguous. The CDR3 totals 13 residues. Between the trimmed V and J ends, which lost 5 bases and 8 bases, there was a span of 13 bases. CDR1 is MNHEY, CDR2 SMNVEV, per germline (reference sequence). The DNA for the CDR3 is TGTGCCAGCAGTCTCCGGGTACTTGACATTCAGTACTTC. Protein product: CASSLRVLDIQYF.

The gene calls are TRBV11-2 and TRBJ2-1; 9 bases are a match to TRBD2. V was clipped by 2 bases and J by 10 bases; unmatched bases: 3. Looked up from germline, CDR1 is SGHAT and CDR2 is FQNNGV. This CDR3 comprises 13 residues. The CDR3 is CASSLRREGEQFF. CDR3 nucleotide sequence: TGTGCCAGCAGCTTAAGGCGGGAGGGGGAGCAGTTCTTC.

For the CDR3, the DNA is TGTGCCAGCAGTGACTGCGATTCCTACGAGCAGTACGTC. Translating gives CASSDCDSYEQYV. The chain is built from TRBV6-4 and TRBJ2-7; D remains unclear. V dropped 1 base and J dropped 1 base, with 5 bases sitting between them. The length of the CDR3 is 13 residues. In germline, CDR1 is MRHNA, CDR2 SNTAGT.

This clonotype was observed a handful of times. The V call is TRBV6-1, the J call TRBJ2-1; 9 positions match TRBD1. Trimming took 6 bases from V and 11 from J; bases not matched to a gene: 5. The length of the CDR3 is 12 residues. CDR1 is MNHNS, CDR2 SASEGT, per germline. The CDR3 DNA reads TGTGCCAGCAGATTGGGACAGGGCAAGCAGTTCTTC. It yields the protein CASRLGQGKQFF.

This clonotype came up once. An end of the junction does not agree with germline; a read error may underlie this. The chain combines TRBV27 with TRBJ2-5, with D perhaps TRBD1 or TRBD2 (6 bases each). The CDR3 is made up of 17 amino acids. CDR1 MNHEY and CDR2 SMNVEV come from the germline V gene (reference sequence). Here the CDR3 reads CASSSGLGGSAKETQYF. CDR3 sequence (DNA): TGTGCCAGCAGTTCGGGACTTGGGGGCAGCGCCAAAGAGACGCAGTATTTC.

This chain connects TRBV6-1 to TRBJ1-6; D unclear. Per the germline V gene, CDR1 is MNHNS and CDR2 is SASEGT. The V end was cut by 11 bases, the J end by 5 bases, with 13 bases between. The CDR3 has 13 amino acids. The CDR3 DNA is TGTGCCGCCTCCCTAGAAAATAATTCACCCCTCCACTTT. This encodes CAASLENNSPLHF.

The rearrangement uses TRBV6-1 and TRBJ2-3, with D perhaps given as TRBD1 or TRBD2 (7 bases each). This CDR3 is built from 16 residues. CDR1 and CDR2 (germline): MNHNS, SASEGT. V lost 4 bases to trimming and J lost 14 bases, with 28 bases between them. The CDR3: CASSVRGGASTGALYF. The DNA of the CDR3 is TGTGCCAGCAGTGTCCGCGGGGGTGCGAGCACAGGGGCGCTGTATTTT.

This chain connects TRBV20-1 to TRBJ2-1; D not certain. Germline loops: CDR1 DFQATT, CDR2 SNEGSKA (reference sequence). Trimming took off 1 base at V and 3 bases at J, with 13 bases between the two ends. The CDR3 extends over 15 amino acids. This CDR3 reads CSARGSSRNYNEQFF. The DNA for the CDR3 is TGCAGTGCTAGAGGGTCCAGCAGAAACTACAATGAGCAGTTCTTC.

In its sample, this clonotype was seen a few times. The rearrangement uses TRBV7-2 and TRBJ2-5; 8 positions agree with TRBD2. Per the germline V gene, CDR1 is SGHTA and CDR2 is FQGNSA. The CDR3 is 15 amino acids. Trimming at V came to 4 bases and at J to 6 bases, leaving 10 bases not matched to a gene. As DNA, the CDR3 is TGTGCCAGCAGCTCCGAGAGCGGGGGTGGTAAGACCCAGTACTTC. Translated: CASSSESGGGKTQYF.

Notes on this clonotype: At one boundary the junction diverges from the germline segment, which might be a read error. The chain is built from TRBV27 and TRBJ2-5; TRBD2 agrees at 13 bases. The CDR3 length is 16 residues. In germline, CDR1 is MNHEY, CDR2 SMNVEV (reference sequence). CDR3 region: CANSLGLAGARETQYF. Written as DNA, the CDR3 is TGTGCCAACAGCTTAGGACTAGCGGGAGCCCGGGAGACCCAGTATTTC.

CDR3 DNA sequence: TGTGCGGGCAATGGGGGCCGTCGCACAGATACCCAGTACTTC. Translation gives CAGNGGRRTDTQYF. This chain uses TRBV6-1 with TRBJ2-3; tentative D call: TRBD1 (6 bases). TRBJ2-5 explains the end of the DNA better; the J call may be wrong. The CDR3 loop spans 14 amino acids. Germline assignment: CDR1 MNHNS and CDR2 SASEGT.

This rearrangement joins TRBV10-1 to TRBJ2-3, with 8 bases identical to TRBD1. Looked up from germline, CDR1 is WNHNN and CDR2 is SYGVQD (reference sequence). The CDR3 is made up of 19 amino acids. V lost 0 bases, J lost 3 bases, and 14 bases stayed unmatched. CDR3 bases: TGCGCCAGCAGTGAGTCGTGGAGACAGGGGAAGATAGCAACAGATACGCAGTATTTT. Its translation: CASSESWRQGKIATDTQYF.

The chain uses TRBV19 and TRBJ2-5; D is possibly TRBD2 (7 bases). In germline, CDR1 is LNHDA, CDR2 SQIVND (reference sequence). The germline V and J ends were trimmed by 5 bases and 6 bases, with 13 bases remaining between them. CDR3 length: 13 residues. CDR3 nucleotides: TGTGCCAGTAGTTGGGGGGGGCAGAAGACCCAGTACTTC. It yields the protein CASSWGGQKTQYF.

The CDR3 DNA follows: TGTGCCAGCAGCCAAGTTAGCGGGGGCACAGATACGCAGTATTTT. Protein sequence: CASSQVSGGTDTQYF. The chain couples TRBV14 to TRBJ2-3; the match to TRBD2 covers 8 bases. Germline V gene lookup returns CDR1 SGHDN and CDR2 FVKESK. The CDR3 has 15 residues. V lost 1 base and J lost 1; bases outside the gene matches: 1.

V gene TRBV24-1 combines with J gene TRBJ2-1; D gene unclear. This CDR3 has 14 amino acids. Deletions cut 2 bases from V and 3 bases from J, with 7 bases between. The germline V gene encodes CDR1 KGHDR and CDR2 SFDVKD. As DNA, the CDR3 is TGTGCCACCAGTGATTCCACCATCTACAATGAGCAGTTCTTC. As protein: CATSDSTIYNEQFF.

The J gene is TRBJ2-3, the V gene TRBV6-1; TRBD2 agrees at 7 bases. CDR3 length: 14 residues. Germline-derived CDR1 and CDR2 are MNHNS and SASEGT. The V gene end was trimmed by 5 bases and the J gene end by 4 bases; junction bases not matched to a gene: 6. The CDR3 DNA reads as TGTGCCAGCAGTCCCAGCGGGGCCCCAGATACGCAGTATTTT. This sequence encodes CASSPSGAPDTQYF.

As to this clonotype: At one boundary the junction diverges from the germline segment, which might be a read error. CDR3 residues: CATRTSAKNTQYF. The CDR3 nucleotides read TGTGCCACGAGGACGAGCGCCAAAAACACTCAGTACTTT. V gene TRBV10-3 combines with J gene TRBJ2-4; no clear D. Germline V gene sequence: CDR1 ENHRY, CDR2 SYGVKD. This CDR3 contains 13 residues.

This clonotype was seen a few times. The V call is TRBV5-1, the J call TRBJ2-1, with TRBD2 matching 8 bases. V was clipped by 4 bases and J by 13 bases; unmatched bases: 13. The CDR3 is 14 amino acids. Germline lookup yields CDR1 SGHRS and CDR2 YFSETQ. DNA of the CDR3: TGCGCCAGCAGCGAGACTAGCGTCCAAGAGACCCAGTTCTTC. Translation: CASSETSVQETQFF.

The chain recombines TRBV7-2 with TRBJ2-3; D is perhaps TRBD2 (6 bases). The germline gives CDR1 SGHTA, CDR2 FQGNSA. The germline V and J ends were trimmed by 2 bases and 4 bases, with 13 bases remaining between them. This CDR3 comprises 15 residues. In DNA, the CDR3 is TGTGCCAGCAGCTTATCCACCCCGGGGGCAGATACGCAGTATTTT. Translating gives CASSLSTPGADTQYF.